The source of this T cell receptor (beta chain) is a study of blood T cell repertoires in COVID-19 (TCRdb year 2020). Some background on the complete study: The collaborator samples originated in the United States, Italy and Spain and spanned the acute and convalescent phases of COVID-19. The prospective study material was composed of cDNA or gDNA derived from T cells, B-cell-depleted T cells, or PBMCs. Deeply sampled blood TCRbeta repertoires from subjects exposed to, actively infected with, or recovered from COVID-19 were included in the dataset. The repertoires were released in a freely available public database meant as a resource for research on the immune response to SARS-CoV-2. The samples were drawn from the first 160 participants of the ongoing ImmuneRACE study and from 950 to 1,500 subjects provided by 6 global collaborators. Nearly every sample came with metadata listing a de-identified subject ID, COVID-19 status, age in years and sex. HLA class I and class II types, where available, came from metadata supplied by the sample provider rather than from assay-based typing. Broader findings and caveats from the paper: The quantity of clinical and demographic metadata differed by source and by participant and was supplied without curation.

One collaborating source in Seattle enrolled patients during active infection and followed them longitudinally through the course of disease. Whole blood was collected in K2EDTA tubes by collaborating institutions according to the institutions' own protocols. Collaborator samples were shipped for TCRbeta analysis as frozen whole blood, isolated PBMCs, or DNA extracted from either sample type. Including cysteine and phenylalanine, the CDR3 has 18 amino acids. Only the CDR3 portion is preserved as DNA: 54 bases, with reading frame beginning at the first base. In the germline V gene, CDR1 corresponds to LGHNT and CDR2 to FRNRAP. At the junction V is shortened by 0 bases and J by 0 bases, with 12 bases in between. The immunoSEQ Assay, a bias-controlled multiplex PCR, was used to amplify TCRbeta CDR3 regions from genomic DNA. The authors processed their data as follows. The number of nucleated cells in each sample was estimated from the amplification of reference gene primers within the assay. To quantify the absolute abundance of each unique TCRbeta CDR3 rearrangement, sequence reads were collapsed and filtered. For each sample, productive Simpson clonality was calculated as the square root of Simpson's diversity index across productive rearrangements. The table comes from immuneACCESS by way of TCRdb, which keeps in-frame sequences with V and J called. Part of the clones is missing from these tables; in studies checked, under half for an unresolved V gene and the rest for unknown reasons. V and J calls and clone size are given by that table; D and trimming were obtained from the DNA. Counted in this sample were roughly 180,000 clones; under 85% of them appeared once. About 6.9% of the sample belongs to the ten largest clones.

As concerns this clone: Its antigen target is currently unknown. No base-level quality is on record; no much larger clone is a single base apart.

Sequenced sample: peripheral blood. The source of this sequence is a man older than 75 with COVID-19, enrolled during active disease. This chain is built from TRBV12-5 and TRBJ1-6; the D gene lacks a confident call. The nucleotide sequence is TGTGCTAGTGGTTTGGTAGGCGGCAGAAGCTCCTATAATTCACCCCTCCACTTT. It translates as CASGLVGGRSSYNSPLHF.